This paragraph reports one TCR beta chain. TCRdb's copy holds only in-frame clones and misses some; the assay was immunoSEQ multiplex PCR. There are roughly 56,000 clones in the sample; 91% occur only once, and about 6% lies in the top ten. The data were taken from a study of blood T cell repertoires in COVID-19. About the study: Sites across the United States, Italy and Spain contributed samples from acute and convalescent COVID-19. T cells, B-cell-depleted T cells, or PBMCs provided the cDNA or gDNA that served as material.

The receptor was derived from a man in his fifties or sixties with active COVID-19. Sequencing was carried out using peripheral blood.

CDR3 sequence reads: CASSQGPTEAFF. For the CDR3, the DNA is TGTGCCAGCAGCCAGGGGCCCACTGAAGCTTTCTTT. The chain couples TRBV3-1 (or the pseudogene TRBV3-2) to TRBJ1-1, with a possible D match to TRBD1 (5 bases). The CDR3 extends over 12 amino acids. The V gene's germline CDR1 is LGHDT and CDR2 YNNKEL (reference sequence). Trimming took 3 bases from V and 4 from J, leaving 6 bases between them.